The 24 T cell receptor beta chains given below trace back to one sample, sequenced in a study of naive and memory T cell subsets. Both TRBC1 and TRBC2 were covered by a beta constant-region primer of two equimolar oligonucleotides. Ligated cDNA was amplified by four rounds of PCR with nested alpha and beta constant-region primers and SP2. TCRdb re-derived calls from the UMI-ligation and nested PCR reads in MiXCR, one entry per CDR3 protein. The sample records more than 120,000 distinct CDR3 sequences, 15% to 20% being singletons. Study-wide findings and caveats: Possibly reflecting memory cells re-expressing CD45RA, a few larger clonotypes occurred in naive repertoires, especially CD8.

These TCRs are of unknown antigen specificity. Material: naive CD8+ T cells from blood. Every receptor here comes from a human donor in good health.

This clonotype was detected only a few times. This sequence joins TRBV27 and TRBJ1-2, with 9 bases matching TRBD1. Germline trimming cut 1 base from V and 4 bases from J; bases unmatched to any gene: 4. The germline CDR1 and CDR2 sequences are MNHEY and SMNVEV (reference sequence). There are 15 residues in the CDR3. CDR3 protein: CASSLWGQGTYGYTF. CDR3 nucleotides: TGTGCCAGCAGTTTATGGGGACAGGGTACCTATGGCTACACCTTC.

This clonotype was counted between two and nine times. This rearrangement joins TRBV28 to TRBJ1-2; D call uncertain. CDR3 length equals 13 residues. CDR1 is MDHEN, CDR2 SYDVKM, per germline. The V end lost 5 bases, the J end lost 4 bases, and 11 bases lay between the germline ends. The chain's CDR3 is CASSPNGSYGYTF. In nucleotides, the CDR3 is TGTGCCAGCAGTCCCAACGGGAGCTATGGCTACACCTTC.

The CDR3 here is CASSPGWGGRDAYEQYF. In DNA, the CDR3 is TGTGCCAGCAGTCCAGGTTGGGGCGGGAGGGATGCCTACGAGCAGTACTTC. J is TRBJ2-7 and V is TRBV27; 9 positions agree with TRBD2. V dropped 5 bases and J dropped 2; count of bases not matched to a gene: 13. Germline CDR1 and CDR2: MNHEY and SMNVEV (reference sequence). There are 17 residues in the CDR3.

This rearrangement joins TRBV28 to TRBJ1-1; D gene unclear. V was trimmed by 6 bases and J by 10 bases, leaving 24 bases between them. Germline V gives CDR1 MDHEN, CDR2 SYDVKM. The CDR3 contains 15 residues. The CDR3 nucleotides are TGTGCCAGCAGCCTTATCCGACGGACCCTCGGAAGAGCTTTCTTT. This gives the protein CASSLIRRTLGRAFF.

The V and J genes are TRBV10-3 and TRBJ2-5, with 8 bases aligning to TRBD2. The CDR3 spans 14 residues. The V segment lost 10 bases and the J segment 2 bases; nucleotides outside the gene matches: 9. CDR1 and CDR2 (germline): ENHRY, SYGVKD. Here the CDR3 reads CATDNGGEQETQYF. The CDR3 nucleotides read TGTGCCACCGACAACGGGGGGGAGCAAGAGACCCAGTACTTC.

This clonotype has more than one count but fewer than ten. The rearrangement links TRBV15 to TRBJ2-1; D unresolved. The V gene's germline CDR1 is LNHNV and CDR2 YYDKDF (reference sequence). Trimming removed 5 bases from V and 0 bases from J, with 11 bases in between. This CDR3 has 15 amino acids. The CDR3 here is CATSPRTSSYNEQFF. In DNA form, the CDR3 reads TGTGCCACCAGCCCACGGACGAGCTCCTACAATGAGCAGTTCTTC.

In this sample, this clonotype turned up a few times. The chain has TRBV5-6 and TRBJ2-3; D remains unclear. Germline V gives CDR1 SGHDT, CDR2 YYEEEE. Trimming removed 4 bases at V and 6 bases at J, with 9 bases between. The CDR3 loop spans 12 amino acids. Here the CDR3 DNA reads TGTGCCAGCAGCGGGGAAGAGGATACGCAGTATTTT. Its translation: CASSGEEDTQYF.

The V and J genes are TRBV29-1 and TRBJ2-1, with D possibly matching TRBD2 (5 bases). Germline V lookup: CDR1 SQVTM, CDR2 ANQGSEA. With 3 bases removed from V and 12 bases from J, the gap between germline ends came to 12 bases. The CDR3 has 11 amino acids. In DNA form, the CDR3 reads TGCAGCGTTGACGAGGGCGTAAGGCAGTTCTTC. It is translated as CSVDEGVRQFF.

V gene TRBV6-1 combines with J gene TRBJ1-1; possible D gene TRBD1, 5 bases. Looked up from germline, CDR1 is MNHNS and CDR2 is SASEGT. Trimming removed 6 bases at V and 4 bases at J, with 9 bases between. The CDR3 sequence is 12 residues long. The CDR3 coding sequence is TGTGCCAGCAGACGCGGGGGCACTGAAGCTTTCTTT. It encodes CASRRGGTEAFF.

The genes are TRBV5-1 and TRBJ2-1; the match to TRBD2 covers 13 bases. This CDR3 has 16 amino acids. CDR1 and CDR2 (germline): SGHRS, YFSETQ. With V trimmed by 5 bases and J by 9 bases, 11 bases remained unmatched. CDR3: CASSYGLAGEGGEQFF. The CDR3, as DNA: TGCGCCAGCAGTTATGGACTAGCGGGAGAGGGGGGTGAGCAGTTCTTC.

This clonotype appeared a few times. The chain recombines TRBV27 with TRBJ2-7; 10 bases are a match to TRBD2. V shed 4 bases and J 4 bases; nucleotides not matched to a gene: 7. There are 15 residues in the CDR3. Germline V gives CDR1 MNHEY, CDR2 SMNVEV (reference sequence). This CDR3 is CASSSRGLAPYEQYF. The CDR3 coding sequence is TGTGCCAGCAGTTCCCGGGGACTAGCGCCGTACGAGCAGTACTTC.

This chain joins TRBV28 and TRBJ2-7, with 11 positions matching TRBD2. The length of the CDR3 is 16 residues. V shed 3 bases, J shed 0 bases, and the junction held 4 bases outside the gene matches. The germline CDR1 and CDR2 sequences are MDHEN and SYDVKM. The CDR3 nucleotides read TGTGCCAGCAGTTTGACTAGCGGGGATAGCTCCTACGAGCAGTACTTC. It specifies CASSLTSGDSSYEQYF.

The rearrangement uses TRBV7-6 and TRBJ2-7; D gene ambiguous. The CDR3 loop spans 11 amino acids. Germline CDR1 is SGHVS and CDR2 is FNYEAQ. The germline V and J ends were trimmed by 5 bases and 7 bases, with 9 bases remaining between them. As DNA, the CDR3 is TGTGCCAGCAGCATCGTGGGTGAGCAGTACTTC. Its protein is CASSIVGEQYF.

This chain links TRBV5-4 with TRBJ2-2; the D is unclear. CDR3 length: 12 amino acids. Germline CDR1 SGHNT, CDR2 YYREEE (reference sequence). Deletions cut 4 bases from V and 1 base from J, with 2 bases between. The chain's CDR3 is CASSENTGELFF. Here the CDR3 DNA reads TGTGCCAGCAGCGAGAACACCGGGGAGCTGTTTTTT. Together with reference TRBV5-4 and TRBJ2-2, the CDR3 gives the full variable domain: ETGVTQSPTHLIKTRGQQVTLRCSSQSGHNTVSWYQQALGQGPQFIFQYYREEENGRGNFPPRFSGLQFPNYSSELNVNALELDDSALYLCASSENTGELFFGEGSRLTVL.

This clonotype has more than one count but fewer than ten. The V and J genes are TRBV11-3 and TRBJ2-1, with 9 bases identical to TRBD1. There are 14 residues in the CDR3. V dropped 5 bases and J dropped 10; count of bases not matched to a gene: 9. Germline CDR1 reads SGHNT; CDR2 reads YENEEA. The CDR3 loop is CASSLGQGHYEQFF. The CDR3 coding sequence is TGTGCCAGCAGCCTGGGACAGGGCCACTACGAGCAGTTCTTC.

This clonotype has only a few counts. The rearrangement links TRBV28 to TRBJ2-1; TRBD2 agrees at 7 bases. Germline CDR1 and CDR2: MDHEN and SYDVKM. The CDR3 runs 16 residues. The V gene end was trimmed by 8 bases and the J gene end by 8 bases; junction bases not matched to a gene: 18. This CDR3 is CASSALGGEIGDEQFF. The DNA for the CDR3 is TGTGCCAGCTCGGCCCTTGGGGGGGAGATTGGGGATGAGCAGTTCTTC.

This clonotype has a handful of counts. This chain links TRBV7-9 with TRBJ2-1; D is possibly TRBD1 or TRBD2 (5 bases each). Trimming took 7 bases from V and 5 from J, leaving 15 bases between them. Germline V gene sequence: CDR1 SEHNR, CDR2 FQNEAQ (reference sequence). CDR3 length: 14 residues. DNA for the CDR3: TGTGCCAGCATAACGGGACCTCGGAACAATGAGCAGTTCTTC. Amino acid sequence: CASITGPRNNEQFF.

The genes are TRBV4-1 and TRBJ2-7; the D gene is possibly TRBD1 (5 bases). The V end was cut by 1 base, the J end by 3 bases, with 19 bases between. The CDR3 consists of 17 residues. Germline V gives CDR1 MGHRA, CDR2 YSYEKL. CDR3 bases: TGCGCCAGCAGCCAAGCACTGCAGGACATCTCCATCTACGAGCAGTACTTC. Encoded protein: CASSQALQDISIYEQYF.

CDR3: CASSQDMMGYEQYF. CDR3 sequence (DNA): TGTGCCAGCAGCCAAGATATGATGGGCTACGAGCAGTACTTC. The chain uses TRBV3-1 and TRBJ2-7; no definite D call. Germline lookup yields CDR1 LGHDT and CDR2 YNNKEL (reference sequence). V was pared by 0 bases and J by 3 bases, with 9 bases between. The CDR3 totals 14 residues.

This clonotype turned up a few times. CDR3 amino acids: CASLDWNPYNEQFF. Written as DNA, the CDR3 is TGTGCCAGCCTCGACTGGAACCCCTACAATGAGCAGTTCTTC. The V gene is TRBV7-9, the J gene TRBJ2-1; no clear D. The V gene lost 8 bases and the J gene lost 2 bases, with 13 bases spanning the gap. The CDR3 length is 14 residues. Per the germline V gene, CDR1 is SEHNR and CDR2 is FQNEAQ (reference sequence).

This clonotype occurred a few times. The chain employs TRBV30 and TRBJ2-1, with no clear D. The CDR3 has 13 residues. Germline CDR1 and CDR2: GTSNPN and SVGIG (reference sequence). The V end lost 0 bases, the J end lost 6 bases, and 9 bases lay between the germline ends. DNA of the CDR3: TGTGCCTGGAGTGTATTTAGAGGCAATGAGCAGTTCTTC. It translates to CAWSVFRGNEQFF.

About this clonotype itself: Germline is not matched at one junction end, which may reflect a read error. The gene calls are TRBV19 and TRBJ2-2; TRBD2 agrees at 8 bases. The CDR3 is made up of 16 amino acids. Germline V gene sequence: CDR1 LNHDA, CDR2 SQIVND (reference sequence). The CDR3 here is CASSLRGGLVTWELFF. As DNA, the CDR3 is TGTGCCAGTAGTCTACGAGGGGGACTAGTCACCTGGGAGCTGTTTTTT.

This sequence joins TRBV12-3 or TRBV12-4 and TRBJ1-4, with 8 bases identical to TRBD1. The CDR3 spans 15 residues. V gave up 6 bases and J gave up 7 bases; unmatched junction bases: 10. The CDR3 region is CASSPYQGAGEKLFF. The CDR3 DNA follows: TGTGCCAGCAGCCCTTACCAGGGGGCAGGTGAAAAACTGTTTTTT.

This clonotype has only a few counts. The chain is built from TRBV7-6 and TRBJ1-1; D remains ambiguous. Trimming shortened V by 0 bases and J by 3 bases, and 14 bases separated the two germline ends. This CDR3 region has 16 residues. CDR1 and CDR2 (germline): SGHVS, FNYEAQ. CDR3 region: CASSLARTGGDTEAFF. CDR3 DNA: TGTGCCAGCAGCTTAGCTAGGACGGGTGGAGACACTGAAGCTTTCTTT.